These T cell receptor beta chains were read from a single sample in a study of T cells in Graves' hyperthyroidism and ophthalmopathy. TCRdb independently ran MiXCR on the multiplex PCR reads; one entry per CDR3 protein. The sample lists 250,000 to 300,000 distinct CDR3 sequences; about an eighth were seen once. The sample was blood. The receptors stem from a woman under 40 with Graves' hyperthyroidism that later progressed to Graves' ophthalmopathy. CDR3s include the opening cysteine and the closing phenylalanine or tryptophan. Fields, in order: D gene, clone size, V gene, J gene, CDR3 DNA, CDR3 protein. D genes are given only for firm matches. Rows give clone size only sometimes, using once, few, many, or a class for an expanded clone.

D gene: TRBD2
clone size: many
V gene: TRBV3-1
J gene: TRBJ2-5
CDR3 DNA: TGTGCCAGCAGCCAAGACGCAGCGGGAAGGGAGACCCAGTACTTC
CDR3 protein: CASSQDAAGRETQYF

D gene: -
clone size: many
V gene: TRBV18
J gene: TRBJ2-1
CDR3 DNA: TGTGCCAGCTCACCGAGATGGGACGCAAACAATGAGCAGTTCTTC
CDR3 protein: CASSPRWDANNEQFF

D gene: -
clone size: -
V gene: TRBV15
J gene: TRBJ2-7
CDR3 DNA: TGTGCCACCAGCGAGGACCAGCAGTACTTC
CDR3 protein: CATSEDQQYF

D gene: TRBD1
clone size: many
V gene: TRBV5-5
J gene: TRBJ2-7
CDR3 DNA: TGTGCCAGCAGCTTGAGGGTAATGGCAGGGGGTTACGAGCAGTACTTC
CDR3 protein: CASSLRVMAGGYEQYF

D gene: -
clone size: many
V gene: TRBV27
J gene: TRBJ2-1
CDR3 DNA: TGTGCCAGCAGTTCTAGCGACTTTACCTACAATGAGCAGTTCTTC
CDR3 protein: CASSSSDFTYNEQFF

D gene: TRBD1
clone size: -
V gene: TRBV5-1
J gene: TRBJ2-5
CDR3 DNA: TGCGCCAGCAGCTCGGCCGGGACAGGGTGTGAGACCCAGTACTTC
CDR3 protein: CASSSAGTGCETQYF

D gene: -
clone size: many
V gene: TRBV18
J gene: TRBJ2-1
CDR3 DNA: TGTGCCAGCTCACCTAAGACTGCGATTGCCTACAATGAGCAGTTCTTC
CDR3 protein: CASSPKTAIAYNEQFF

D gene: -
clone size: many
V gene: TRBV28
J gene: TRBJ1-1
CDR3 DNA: TGTGCCAGCAGTTTACTGGACAGTCTGAAAGCTTTCTTT
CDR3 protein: CASSLLDSLKAFF

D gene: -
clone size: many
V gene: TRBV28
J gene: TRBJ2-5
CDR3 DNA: TGTGCCAGCAGTTTCTGGAGGGCCCAAGAGACCCAGTACTTC
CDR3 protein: CASSFWRAQETQYF

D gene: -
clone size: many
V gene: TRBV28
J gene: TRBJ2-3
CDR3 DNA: TGTGCCAGCTCCTCGATCGGGACGGGAAGCACAGATACGCAGTATTTT
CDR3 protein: CASSSIGTGSTDTQYF

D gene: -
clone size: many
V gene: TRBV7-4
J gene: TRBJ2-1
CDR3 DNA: TGTGCCAGCAGCCGAGCTTCGCTCGGGATCTACAATGAGCAGTTCTTC
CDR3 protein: CASSRASLGIYNEQFF

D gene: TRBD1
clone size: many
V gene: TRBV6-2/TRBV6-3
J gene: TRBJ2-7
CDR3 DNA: TGTGCCGCCACCCGAGGGGGCCCATCGTCCTACGGTCTAGACGAGCAGTACTTC
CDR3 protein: CAATRGGPSSYGLDEQYF

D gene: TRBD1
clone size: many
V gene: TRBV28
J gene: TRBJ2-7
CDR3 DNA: TGTGCCAGCAGTGCCGGGACAGTAATCTACGAGCAGTACTTC
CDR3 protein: CASSAGTVIYEQYF

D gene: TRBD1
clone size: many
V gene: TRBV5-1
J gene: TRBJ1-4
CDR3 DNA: TGCGCCAGCAGCTACACAGGGGATAGTGAAAAACTGTTTTTT
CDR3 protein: CASSYTGDSEKLFF

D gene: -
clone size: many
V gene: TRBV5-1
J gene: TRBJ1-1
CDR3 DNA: TGCGCCAGTCAGGACACGACTTCGATGAACACTGAAGCTTTCTTT
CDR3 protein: CASQDTTSMNTEAFF

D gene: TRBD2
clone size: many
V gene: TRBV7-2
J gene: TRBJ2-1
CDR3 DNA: TGTGCCAGCAGCCGTTTAGCGGGAGCGGGAAGCAATGAGCAGTTCTTC
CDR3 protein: CASSRLAGAGSNEQFF

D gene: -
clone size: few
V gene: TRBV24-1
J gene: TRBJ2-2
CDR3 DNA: TGTGCCACCGGGACACGGAACACCGGGGAGCTGTTTTTT
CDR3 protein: CATGTRNTGELFF

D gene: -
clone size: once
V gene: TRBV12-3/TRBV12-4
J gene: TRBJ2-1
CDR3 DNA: TGTGCCAGCAGCTCCCACCTAGGTTACCCCTACAATGAGCAGTTCTTC
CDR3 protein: CASSSHLGYPYNEQFF

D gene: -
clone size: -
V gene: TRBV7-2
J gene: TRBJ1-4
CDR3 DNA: TGTGCCAGCAGCTTTTCGTTGGAAAAACTGTTTTTT
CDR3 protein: CASSFSLEKLFF

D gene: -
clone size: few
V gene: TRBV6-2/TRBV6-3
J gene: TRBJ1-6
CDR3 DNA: TGTGCCAGCAGCCCTGGGATGGTCCTGAGCTCCTATAATTCACCCCTCCACTTT
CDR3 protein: CASSPGMVLSSYNSPLHF

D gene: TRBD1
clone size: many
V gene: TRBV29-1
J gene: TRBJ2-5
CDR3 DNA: TGCAGCGTACAGGGGGCTGAGACCCAGTACTTC
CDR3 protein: CSVQGAETQYF

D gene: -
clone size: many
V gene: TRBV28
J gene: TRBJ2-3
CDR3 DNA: TGTGCCACCTACGGGGTGGGCGGACGCACAGATACGCAGTATTTT
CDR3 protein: CATYGVGGRTDTQYF